The T cell receptor beta chain described here comes from a study of PD-L1 blockade in urothelial cancer. For the study at large: Patients commenced atezolizumab around 2014, and it was given at 1,200 mg intravenously every 3 weeks.

Assay: immunoSEQ multiplex PCR; the TCRdb copy retains only in-frame clones and omits some. The top ten clones hold approximately 2.4% of a sample with approximately 120,000 clones, around 88% of them seen once. Trimming cost V 6 bases and J 6 bases; bases outside gene matches: 10. CDR1 and CDR2 (germline): SQVTM, ANQGSEA. The CDR3 length is 13 residues. The time point denotes: peripheral blood 6 weeks after treatment start. The chain uses TRBV29-1 and TRBJ2-7; TRBD2 matches at 8 bases. The sample was PBMCs, taken around atezolizumab (anti-PD-L1) treatment. The clonotype originates from a man aged 50 to 60 with urothelial cancer. CDR3 in DNA: TGCAGCGTCGAGGACGGGAGGGCCTTCGAGCAGTACTTC. Translating it yields CSVEDGRAFEQYF.